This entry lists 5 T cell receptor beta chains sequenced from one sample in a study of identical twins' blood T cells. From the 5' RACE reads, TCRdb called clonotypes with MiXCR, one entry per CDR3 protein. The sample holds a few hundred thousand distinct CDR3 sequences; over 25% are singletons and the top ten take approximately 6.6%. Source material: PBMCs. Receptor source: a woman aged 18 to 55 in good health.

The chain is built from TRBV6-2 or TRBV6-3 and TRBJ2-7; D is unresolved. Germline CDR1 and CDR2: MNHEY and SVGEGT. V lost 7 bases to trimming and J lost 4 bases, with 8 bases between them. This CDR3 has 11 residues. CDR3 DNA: TGTGCCAGCAACTGGGGATACGAGCAGTACTTC. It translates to CASNWGYEQYF.

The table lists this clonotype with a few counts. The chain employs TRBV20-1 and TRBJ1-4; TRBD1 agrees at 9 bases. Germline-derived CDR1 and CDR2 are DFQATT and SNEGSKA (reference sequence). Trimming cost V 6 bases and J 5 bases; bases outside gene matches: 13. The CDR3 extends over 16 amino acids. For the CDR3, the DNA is TGCAGTGCCAATTCCCTGATGGACAGGGGAAATGAAAAACTGTTTTTT. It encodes CSANSLMDRGNEKLFF.

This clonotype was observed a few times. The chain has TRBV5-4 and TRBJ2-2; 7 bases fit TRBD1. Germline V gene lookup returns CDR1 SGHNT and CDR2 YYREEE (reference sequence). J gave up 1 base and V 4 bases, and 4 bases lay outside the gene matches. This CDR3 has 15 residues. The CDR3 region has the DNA TGTGCCAGCAGCGGATGGACAGGGAACACCGGGGAGCTGTTTTTT. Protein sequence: CASSGWTGNTGELFF.

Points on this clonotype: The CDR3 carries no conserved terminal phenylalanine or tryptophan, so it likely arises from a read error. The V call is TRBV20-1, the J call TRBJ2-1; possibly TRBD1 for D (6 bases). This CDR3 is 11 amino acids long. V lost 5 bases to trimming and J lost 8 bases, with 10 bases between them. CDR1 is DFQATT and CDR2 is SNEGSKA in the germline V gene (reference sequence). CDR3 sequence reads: CSALGADEQFL. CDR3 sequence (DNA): TGCAGTGCTTTGGGGGCCGATGAGCAGTTCCTC.

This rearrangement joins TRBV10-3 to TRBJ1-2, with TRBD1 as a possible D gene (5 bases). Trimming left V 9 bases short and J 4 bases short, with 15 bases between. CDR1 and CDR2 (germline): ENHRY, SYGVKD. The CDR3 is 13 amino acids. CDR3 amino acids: CAISGGNGYGYTF. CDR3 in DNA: TGTGCCATTAGCGGGGGTAACGGCTATGGCTACACCTTC.